This T cell receptor beta chain comes out of a study of regulatory T cells in long-lasting Graves disease. General observations from the study: Under persistent disease, TRBV28, TRBJ1-2 and TRBJ2-5 were used preferentially.

CDR3 length: 15 amino acids. Unmatched junction bases numbered 7, after V lost 2 bases and J lost 9 bases. From germline, CDR1 is SGHRS and CDR2 YFSETQ. The authors built TCR beta libraries using iRepertoire HTBI primers and Arm-PCR of CDR3 regions. In the original analysis: Looking across samples, the authors found under 75 TRBV and 15 or so TRBJ segments. TCRdb recomputed calls from the multiplex PCR reads with MiXCR, one row per CDR3 protein. TCRdb's processing, not the authors', yielded these V and J calls. The sample consists of more than 300,000 distinct CDR3 sequences, around 15% of them appearing once. Time point: newly diagnosed GD, antithyroid drugs for less than 3 months. Following extraction of RNA from PBMCs, that RNA was used to make the TCR library. The EDTA tubes were filled with about 10 milliliters of drawn peripheral blood. To note about this clonotype: Antigen specificity is unknown.

Material: peripheral blood mononuclear cells (PBMCs), obtained at new diagnosis, from a patient treated with antithyroid drugs. This TCR was recovered from a female donor with Graves disease. The V call is TRBV5-1, the J call TRBJ2-1; 11 nucleotides align to TRBD2. CDR3: CASSFSGGAGSEQFF. The DNA for the CDR3 is TGCGCCAGCAGCTTTAGCGGGGGGGCCGGCTCTGAGCAGTTCTTC.